The 26 T cell receptor beta chains below come from one sample, sequenced in a study of cytomegalovirus exposure and HLA in healthy donors. Some clones are missing from TCRdb's copy, which holds only in-frame ones; the method was immunoSEQ multiplex PCR. Counted here are approximately 280,000 clones, 70% to 90% occurring once; the ten biggest clones make up around 0.92%. The sample taken for sequencing was PBMCs. These receptors were taken from a woman aged 18-35 years in good health and CMV-seronegative.

V and J are TRBV5-1 and TRBJ2-2, with TRBD1 matching over 7 bases. There are 16 residues in the CDR3. V shed 4 bases and J 0 bases; nucleotides not matched to a gene: 6. Per the germline V gene, CDR1 is SGHRS and CDR2 is YFSETQ. DNA of the CDR3: TGCGCCAGCAGCAGGGGGCCGCTAACGAACACCGGGGAGCTGTTTTTT. It yields the protein CASSRGPLTNTGELFF.

The rearrangement uses TRBV19 and TRBJ2-3; possible D gene TRBD2, 5 bases. CDR1 is LNHDA, CDR2 SQIVND, per germline (reference sequence). The V end was cut by 5 bases, the J end by 0 bases, with 12 bases between. The CDR3 is 15 amino acids. The CDR3 loop is CASSLGVPSTDTQYF. The CDR3 bases are TGTGCCAGTAGTCTCGGGGTACCGAGCACAGATACGCAGTATTTT.

This clone appeared once. This chain joins TRBV27 and TRBJ1-2, with TRBD1 matching 9 bases. Germline CDR1 is MNHEY and CDR2 is SMNVEV (reference sequence). The CDR3 length is 15 residues. J lost 4 bases, V lost 6 bases, and 9 bases had no gene match. CDR3 sequence: CASSRGTGKTYGYTF. CDR3 nucleotide sequence: TGTGCCAGCAGCCGAGGGACAGGGAAAACCTATGGCTACACCTTC.

Here the CDR3 reads CASSLKDTYEQYF. CDR3 DNA: TGTGCCAGCAGTTTAAAAGACACCTACGAGCAGTACTTC. The rearrangement links TRBV2 to TRBJ2-7; D call uncertain. Germline assignment: CDR1 SNHLY and CDR2 FYNNEI. V lost 5 bases and J 2 bases, leaving 10 bases between the germline ends. This CDR3 is 13 amino acids long.

This chain joins TRBV6-1 and TRBJ1-5; possible D gene TRBD1, 5 bases. Germline V gives CDR1 MNHNS, CDR2 SASEGT. This CDR3 contains 19 residues. V lost 0 bases to trimming and J lost 2 bases, with 20 bases between them. The CDR3 here is CASSEARTLSIRGNQPQHF. The DNA of the CDR3 is TGTGCCAGCAGTGAAGCGAGGACCCTCTCAATCAGGGGCAATCAGCCCCAGCATTTT.

This clone came up a few times. V usage is TRBV9 and J usage is TRBJ1-2; D gene ambiguous. Germline assignment: CDR1 SGDLS and CDR2 YYNGEE. The V and J ends lost 7 bases and 2 bases respectively, with 9 bases between them. The CDR3 loop spans 12 amino acids. CDR3 amino acids: CASFSENYGYTF. CDR3 nucleotide sequence: TGTGCCAGCTTTTCTGAGAACTATGGCTACACCTTC.

The chain links TRBV5-1 to TRBJ2-5; 10 nucleotides match TRBD2. The CDR3 sequence is 15 residues long. Germline V gives CDR1 SGHRS, CDR2 YFSETQ. V was clipped by 6 bases and J by 4 bases; unmatched bases: 9. CDR3 nucleotide sequence: TGCGCCAGCACCGGGACTAGCGTTTCGGGAGAGACCCAGTACTTC. This codes for CASTGTSVSGETQYF. Full variable domain (outside the CDR3, taken from reference TRBV5-1 and TRBJ2-5): KAGVTQTPRYLIKTRGQQVTLSCSPISGHRSVSWYQQTPGQGLQFLFEYFSETQRNKGNFPGRFSGRQFSNSRSEMNVSTLELGDSALYLCASTGTSVSGETQYFGPGTRLLVL.

J is TRBJ2-1 and V is TRBV2; weak D call: TRBD1 (5 bases). The germline V gene encodes CDR1 SNHLY and CDR2 FYNNEI. V was pared by 3 bases and J by 10 bases, with 7 bases between. The CDR3 length is 11 residues. Written as DNA, the CDR3 is TGTGCCAGCAGTGAGGGGCGGGAGCAGTTCTTC. Residues: CASSEGREQFF.

The chain employs TRBV25-1 and TRBJ2-7; TRBD2 matches 13 bases. CDR3 length equals 17 residues. Germline V CDR1 and CDR2: MGHDK, SYGVNS. The J segment lost 3 bases and the V segment lost 3 bases, leaving 8 bases of the junction unmatched. The CDR3 nucleotides read TGTGCCAGCAGTGACGGGACTAGCGGGACCCTTGGCTACGAGCAGTACTTC. Translation gives CASSDGTSGTLGYEQYF.

This chain uses TRBV28 with TRBJ2-1; D may be TRBD1 (5 bases). The CDR3 spans 15 residues. Trimming stripped 7 bases from V and 6 bases from J, with 19 bases between. CDR1 MDHEN and CDR2 SYDVKM come from the germline V gene. This chain's CDR3 is CASIDGKGSGNEQFF. Written as DNA, the CDR3 is TGTGCCAGCATTGATGGAAAGGGGTCTGGCAATGAGCAGTTCTTC. Full variable domain (rest looked up from reference TRBV28 and TRBJ2-1): DVKVTQSSRYLVKRTGEKVFLECVQDMDHENMFWYRQDPGLGLRLIYFSYDVKMKEKGDIPEGYSVSREKKERFSLILESASTNQTSMYLCASIDGKGSGNEQFFGPGTRLTVL.

The CDR3 nucleotides are TGTGCCAGCAGTTTAGGCCTCGTGCGGGGGGAGCAGTTCTTC. This gives the protein CASSLGLVRGEQFF. The chain recombines TRBV27 with TRBJ2-1; 7 bases match TRBD2. CDR3 length: 14 residues. Germline CDR1 reads MNHEY; CDR2 reads SMNVEV (reference sequence). V was pared by 2 bases and J by 10 bases, with 8 bases of the junction left unmatched.

There are a few counts of this clone. The chain combines TRBV6-6 with TRBJ1-5; no firm D call. Germline CDR1 reads MNHNY; CDR2 reads SVGAGI (reference sequence). Deletions cut 1 base from V and 7 bases from J, with 8 bases between. The CDR3 has 13 amino acids. DNA for the CDR3: TGTGCCAGCAGTTACTTATCGGGACAGCCCCAGCATTTT. Its protein product is CASSYLSGQPQHF.

The genes are TRBV19 and TRBJ2-1, with 8 bases matching TRBD2. This CDR3 contains 14 residues. V lost 3 bases to trimming and J lost 8 bases; unmatched junction nucleotides: 6. Per the germline V gene, CDR1 is LNHDA and CDR2 is SQIVND (reference sequence). CDR3 in amino acids: CASSMGLGEDEQFF. The CDR3 DNA reads as TGTGCCAGTAGTATGGGACTAGGGGAAGATGAGCAGTTCTTC.

The V gene is TRBV7-6, the J gene TRBJ2-1; 13 bases are shared with TRBD2. The CDR3 has 18 residues. The germline V gene encodes CDR1 SGHVS and CDR2 FNYEAQ. The ends lost 4 bases at V and 7 bases at J; junction bases unmatched: 13. The chain's CDR3 is CASSSWATSGRLGNEQFF. CDR3 bases: TGTGCCAGCAGCTCCTGGGCGACTAGCGGGAGGTTGGGGAATGAGCAGTTCTTC.

The J gene is TRBJ2-1, the V gene TRBV5-1; TRBD2 aligns across 10 bases. Unmatched junction bases numbered 11, after V lost 4 bases and J lost 10 bases. Germline loops: CDR1 SGHRS, CDR2 YFSETQ. The CDR3 totals 15 residues. Written as DNA, the CDR3 is TGCGCCAGCAGCATGACAGCGGGAGGGCCGTTGGAGCAGTTCTTC. This encodes CASSMTAGGPLEQFF.

The V and J genes are TRBV28 and TRBJ2-5, with unresolved D. V was clipped by 5 bases and J by 5 bases, with 6 bases between them. The CDR3 is 11 amino acids. CDR1 is MDHEN and CDR2 is SYDVKM in the germline V gene. This CDR3 reads CASSRRETQYF. CDR3 coding DNA: TGTGCCAGCAGTCGCAGGGAGACCCAGTACTTC.

The rearrangement links TRBV6-1 to TRBJ1-1; D possibly corresponds to TRBD1 (5 bases). Germline CDR1 reads MNHNS; CDR2 reads SASEGT. The CDR3 extends over 14 amino acids. The V gene lost 6 bases and the J gene lost 0 bases, with 11 bases spanning the gap. CDR3 in DNA: TGTGCCAGCAGGCCGCAGGGCATGAACACTGAAGCTTTCTTT. Its translation is CASRPQGMNTEAFF.

The chain employs TRBV5-1 and TRBJ2-5; 11 nucleotides match TRBD2. The CDR3 sequence is 16 residues long. The trim removed 3 bases at V and 2 bases at J, leaving 6 bases unmatched. CDR1 is SGHRS, CDR2 YFSETQ, per germline. The CDR3 reads CASSSLAGGWQETQYF. The CDR3 DNA is TGCGCCAGCAGCTCCTTAGCGGGAGGGTGGCAAGAGACCCAGTACTTC.

V usage is TRBV2 and J usage is TRBJ2-2; TRBD2 matches 11 bases. CDR3 size: 20 residues. V lost 6 bases to trimming and J lost 0 bases; unmatched junction nucleotides: 15. In germline, CDR1 is SNHLY, CDR2 FYNNEI. The CDR3 region has the DNA TGTGCCAGCAGCCCAAAGGGGACTAGCGGACCCCACGCGAACACCGGGGAGCTGTTTTTT. It specifies CASSPKGTSGPHANTGELFF.

This chain joins TRBV12-5 and TRBJ2-7; D is possibly TRBD1 (5 bases). Germline CDR1 LGHNT, CDR2 FRNRAP. The V and J ends lost 10 bases and 0 bases respectively, with 19 bases between them. The CDR3 totals 15 residues. As DNA, the CDR3 is TGTGCTACCCCCCTGGGCAGACAGCCCTCCTACGAGCAGTACTTC. This gives the protein CATPLGRQPSYEQYF.

The genes are TRBV15 and TRBJ1-4; no definite D call. This CDR3 comprises 16 residues. CDR1 is LNHNV, CDR2 YYDKDF, per germline (reference sequence). V was pared by 0 bases and J by 7 bases, with 15 bases between. This chain's CDR3 is CATSRDRADYGEKLFF. CDR3 DNA: TGTGCCACCAGCAGAGATCGCGCTGACTACGGTGAAAAACTGTTTTTT.

This chain links TRBV30 with TRBJ2-2; TRBD2 agrees at 16 bases. Germline V gene lookup returns CDR1 GTSNPN and CDR2 SVGIG (reference sequence). J was trimmed by 7 bases and V by 7 bases; bases with no gene match: 9. CDR3 length equals 16 residues. CDR3 protein: CASHGTSGRAGGELFF. The CDR3 DNA is TGTGCCTCCCATGGGACTAGCGGGAGGGCGGGCGGGGAGCTGTTTTTT.

Concerning this clone: Just one base apart from a much larger clone, this may be a read error. The chain has TRBV5-6 and TRBJ2-5, with TRBD2 matching over 15 bases. The CDR3 totals 15 residues. With 4 bases clipped from V and 3 bases from J, the junction kept 1 base outside the gene matches. Looked up from germline, CDR1 is SGHDT and CDR2 is YYEEEE. CDR3 residues: CASSGLAGGEETQYF. CDR3 sequence (DNA): TGTGCCAGCAGCGGACTAGCGGGAGGGGAAGAGACCCAGTACTTC.

This clone has a single count. The V gene is TRBV28, the J gene TRBJ2-7, with TRBD1 matching over 9 bases. The CDR3 runs 16 residues. The V gene end was trimmed by 4 bases and the J gene end by 1 base; junction bases not matched to a gene: 8. Germline-derived CDR1 and CDR2 are MDHEN and SYDVKM. CDR3 DNA sequence: TGTGCCAGCAGTTACTCCGGGACAGGGCGATCCTACGAGCAGTACTTC. Translated, it gives CASSYSGTGRSYEQYF.

The V gene is TRBV5-4, the J gene TRBJ1-4; 7 bases fit TRBD1. V gave up 4 bases and J gave up 0 bases; unmatched junction bases: 3. Germline CDR1 is SGHNT and CDR2 is YYREEE (reference sequence). The CDR3 totals 15 residues. The CDR3 reads CASSNRGTTNEKLFF. In DNA form, the CDR3 reads TGTGCCAGCAGCAACAGGGGAACAACTAATGAAAAACTGTTTTTT.

This clone was detected only a few times. The chain carries TRBV5-1 and TRBJ1-5; 9 bases line up with TRBD1. The V gene end was trimmed by 3 bases and the J gene end by 10 bases; junction bases not matched to a gene: 5. This CDR3 is built from 13 residues. Germline V lookup: CDR1 SGHRS, CDR2 YFSETQ. The CDR3, as DNA: TGCGCCAGCAGCTGGGGACAGGGAGATCCCCAGCATTTT. Amino acid sequence: CASSWGQGDPQHF.